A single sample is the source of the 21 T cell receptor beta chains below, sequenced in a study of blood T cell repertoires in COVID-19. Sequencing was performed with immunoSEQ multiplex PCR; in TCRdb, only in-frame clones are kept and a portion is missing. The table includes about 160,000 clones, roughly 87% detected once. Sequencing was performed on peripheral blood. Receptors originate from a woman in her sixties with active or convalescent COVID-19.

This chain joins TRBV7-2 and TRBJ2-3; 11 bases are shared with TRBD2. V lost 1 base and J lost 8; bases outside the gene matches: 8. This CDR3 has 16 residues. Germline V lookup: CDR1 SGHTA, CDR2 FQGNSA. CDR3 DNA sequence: TGTGCCAGCAGCTTAGTTAGCGGGGGGGCTTCGGCTACGCAGTATTTT. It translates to CASSLVSGGASATQYF.

In DNA, the CDR3 is TGTGCCAGCAGCTTAGTCCGGACAGGGCAAGGTGAAAAACTGTTTTTT. Translating gives CASSLVRTGQGEKLFF. The genes are TRBV7-2 and TRBJ1-4; 8 bases align to TRBD1. The CDR3 length is 16 residues. V lost 1 base, J lost 7 bases, and 8 bases stayed unmatched. Germline CDR1 and CDR2: SGHTA and FQGNSA.

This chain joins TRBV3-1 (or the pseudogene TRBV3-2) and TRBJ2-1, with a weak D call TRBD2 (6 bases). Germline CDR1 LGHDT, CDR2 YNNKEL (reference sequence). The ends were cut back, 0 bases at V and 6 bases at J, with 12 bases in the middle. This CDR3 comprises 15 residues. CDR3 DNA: TGTGCCAGCAGCCAAGATTCGGGGGTACTCAATGAGCAGTTCTTC. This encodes CASSQDSGVLNEQFF.

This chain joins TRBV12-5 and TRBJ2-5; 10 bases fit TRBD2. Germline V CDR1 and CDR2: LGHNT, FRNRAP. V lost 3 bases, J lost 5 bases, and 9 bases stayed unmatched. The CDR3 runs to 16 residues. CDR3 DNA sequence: TGTGCTAGTGGTTTAGGAAGCGGGGGGGCTGGGGAGACCCAGTACTTC. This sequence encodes CASGLGSGGAGETQYF.

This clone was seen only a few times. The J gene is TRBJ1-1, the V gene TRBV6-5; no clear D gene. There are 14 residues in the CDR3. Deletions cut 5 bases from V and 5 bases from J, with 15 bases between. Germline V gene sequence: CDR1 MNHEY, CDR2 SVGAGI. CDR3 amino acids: CASSTGWRRTEAFF. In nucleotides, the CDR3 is TGTGCCAGCAGTACGGGGTGGCGTAGAACTGAAGCTTTCTTT.

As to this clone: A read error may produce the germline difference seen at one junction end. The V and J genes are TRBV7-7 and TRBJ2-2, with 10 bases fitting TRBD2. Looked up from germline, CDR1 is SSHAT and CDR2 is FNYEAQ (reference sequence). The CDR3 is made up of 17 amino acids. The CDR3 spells CASSLALAGVNTGELFF. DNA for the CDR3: TGTGCTAGCAGCTTAGCCCTAGCGGGGGTGAACACCGGGGAGCTGTTTTTT. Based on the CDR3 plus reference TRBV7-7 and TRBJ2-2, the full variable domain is GAGVSQSPRYKVTKRGQDVTLRCDPISSHATLYWYQQALGQGPEFLTYFNYEAQPDKSGLPSDRFSAERPEGSISTLTIQRTEQRDSAMYRCASSLALAGVNTGELFFGEGSRLTVL.

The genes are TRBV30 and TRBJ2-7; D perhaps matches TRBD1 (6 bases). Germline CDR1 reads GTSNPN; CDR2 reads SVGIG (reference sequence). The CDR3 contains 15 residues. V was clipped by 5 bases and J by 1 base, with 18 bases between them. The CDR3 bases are TGTGCCTGGTCAGACCGGGCAGGGGTTTCCTACGAGCAGTACTTC. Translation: CAWSDRAGVSYEQYF.

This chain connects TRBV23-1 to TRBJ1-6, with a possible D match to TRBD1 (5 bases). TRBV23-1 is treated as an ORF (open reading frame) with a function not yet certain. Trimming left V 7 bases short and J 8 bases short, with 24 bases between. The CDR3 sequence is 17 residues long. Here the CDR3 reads CASISWDFTPQDSPLHF. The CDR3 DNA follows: TGCGCCAGCATCTCTTGGGACTTCACTCCTCAAGATTCACCCCTCCACTTT.

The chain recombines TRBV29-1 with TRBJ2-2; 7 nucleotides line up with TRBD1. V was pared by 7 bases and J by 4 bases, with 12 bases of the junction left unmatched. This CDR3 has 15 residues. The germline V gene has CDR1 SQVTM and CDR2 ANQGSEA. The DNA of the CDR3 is TGCAGCGCGATTATAACAGGGGCTACCACCGGGGAGCTGTTTTTT. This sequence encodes CSAIITGATTGELFF.

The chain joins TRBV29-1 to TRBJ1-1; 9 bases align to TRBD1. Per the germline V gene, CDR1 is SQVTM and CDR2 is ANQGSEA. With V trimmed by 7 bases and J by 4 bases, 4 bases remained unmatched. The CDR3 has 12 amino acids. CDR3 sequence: CSADRGTTEAFF. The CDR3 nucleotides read TGCAGCGCAGACAGGGGGACCACTGAAGCTTTCTTT.

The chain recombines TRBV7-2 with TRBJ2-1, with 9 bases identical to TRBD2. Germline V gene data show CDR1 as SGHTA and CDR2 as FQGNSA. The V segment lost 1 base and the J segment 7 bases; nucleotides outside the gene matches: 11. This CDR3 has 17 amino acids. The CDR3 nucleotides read TGTGCCAGCAGCTTAGGAGGAGGCGGGGGGGCCGGTAATGAGCAGTTCTTC. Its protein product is CASSLGGGGGAGNEQFF.

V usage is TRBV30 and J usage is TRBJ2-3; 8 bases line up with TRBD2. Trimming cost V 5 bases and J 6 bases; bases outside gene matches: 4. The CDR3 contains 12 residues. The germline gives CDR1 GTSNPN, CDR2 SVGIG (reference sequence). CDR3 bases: TGTGCCTGGGGTAGCGGGGTGGATACGCAGTATTTT. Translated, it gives CAWGSGVDTQYF.

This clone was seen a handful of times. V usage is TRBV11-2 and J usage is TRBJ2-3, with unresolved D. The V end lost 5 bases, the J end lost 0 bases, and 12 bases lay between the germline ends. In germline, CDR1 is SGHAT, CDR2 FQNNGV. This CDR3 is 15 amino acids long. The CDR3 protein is CASSETRSSTDTQYF. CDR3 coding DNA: TGTGCCAGCAGCGAGACTCGATCAAGCACAGATACGCAGTATTTT. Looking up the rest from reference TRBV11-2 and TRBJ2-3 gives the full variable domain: EAGVAQSPRYKIIEKRQSVAFWCNPISGHATLYWYQQILGQGPKLLIQFQNNGVVDDSQLPKDRFSAERLKGVDSTLKIQPAKLEDSAVYLCASSETRSSTDTQYFGPGTRLTVL.

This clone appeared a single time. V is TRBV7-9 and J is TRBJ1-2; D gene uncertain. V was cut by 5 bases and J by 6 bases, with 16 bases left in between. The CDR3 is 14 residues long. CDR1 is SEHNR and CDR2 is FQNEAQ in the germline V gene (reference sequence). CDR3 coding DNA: TGTGCCAGCAGCCCCGCGAAAGACAACGATGGCTACACCTTC. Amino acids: CASSPAKDNDGYTF.

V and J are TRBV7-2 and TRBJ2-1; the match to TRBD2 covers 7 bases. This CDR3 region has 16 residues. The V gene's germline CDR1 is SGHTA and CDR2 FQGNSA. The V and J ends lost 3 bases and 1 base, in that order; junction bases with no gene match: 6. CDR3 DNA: TGTGCCAGCAGCTTCCGAGTAGCGGGTTCCTACAATGAGCAGTTCTTC. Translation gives CASSFRVAGSYNEQFF.

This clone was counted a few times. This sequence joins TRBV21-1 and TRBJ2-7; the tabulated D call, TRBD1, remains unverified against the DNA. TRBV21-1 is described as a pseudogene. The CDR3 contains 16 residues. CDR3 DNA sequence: TGTGCCAGCAGGAAAACCCAGGGGCCTCTTTCCTACGAGCAGTACTTC. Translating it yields CASRKTQGPLSYEQYF.

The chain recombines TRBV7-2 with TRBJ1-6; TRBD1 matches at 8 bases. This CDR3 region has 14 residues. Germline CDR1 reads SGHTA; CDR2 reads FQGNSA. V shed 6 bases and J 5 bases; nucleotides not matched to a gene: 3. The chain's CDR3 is CASRGQGDNSPLHF. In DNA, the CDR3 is TGTGCCAGCAGAGGACAGGGCGATAATTCACCCCTCCACTTT.

This CDR3 reads CASSPTGGEGEKLFF. The DNA of the CDR3 is TGTGCCAGCTCACCCACAGGGGGCGAGGGAGAAAAACTGTTTTTT. The chain links TRBV18 to TRBJ1-4; 9 nucleotides align to TRBD1. CDR3 length equals 15 residues. From germline, CDR1 is KGHSH and CDR2 LQKENI. V gave up 3 bases and J gave up 8 bases; unmatched junction bases: 7.

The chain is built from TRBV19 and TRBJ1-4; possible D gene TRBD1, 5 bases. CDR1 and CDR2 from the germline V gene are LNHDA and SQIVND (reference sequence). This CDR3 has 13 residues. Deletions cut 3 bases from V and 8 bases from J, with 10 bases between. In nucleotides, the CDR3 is TGTGCCAGTAGTATCCAGGGAGGAGAAAAACTGTTTTTT. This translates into CASSIQGGEKLFF.

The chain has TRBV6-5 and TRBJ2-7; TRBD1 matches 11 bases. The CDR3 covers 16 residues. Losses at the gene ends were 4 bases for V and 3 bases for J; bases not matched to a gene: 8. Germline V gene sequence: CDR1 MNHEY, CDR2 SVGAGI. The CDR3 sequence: CASSLLTGQGDYEQYF. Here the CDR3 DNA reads TGTGCCAGCAGTTTACTCACGGGACAGGGGGACTACGAGCAGTACTTC.

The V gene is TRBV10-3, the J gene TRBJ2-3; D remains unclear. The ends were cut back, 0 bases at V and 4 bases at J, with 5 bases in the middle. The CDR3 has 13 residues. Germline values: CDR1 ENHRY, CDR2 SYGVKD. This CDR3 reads CAISESSPDTQYF. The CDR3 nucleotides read TGTGCCATCAGTGAGTCGAGCCCAGATACGCAGTATTTT.